This T cell receptor beta chain was sequenced during a study of T cells expressing NK-cell markers. For the study at large: There were seven HCMV-seropositive donors and one seronegative donor among the eight sequenced.

A 5'RACE template switching approach incorporating UMIs was used to make TCR beta cDNA. TCRdb re-called the 5' RACE reads and shows each CDR3 protein once, DNA omitted. The table lists roughly 23,000 distinct CDR3 sequences. Comments on this clonotype: Its antigen is as yet unknown.

The CDR3 is 14 amino acids. CDR1 is MDHEN, CDR2 SYDVKM, per germline. Study results and limitations: It remained uncertain whether the expanded NKG2C+ T cell clones were specific for HCMV antigens. Once again these clonotypes came out on top in the CD3+CD56-NKG2C+ fraction of a handful of donors.

The sequenced sample was blood T cells: a sorted CD56 or NKG2C T cell subset, CD4+ or CD8+ T cells, or bulk PBMC T cells (not recorded which). The V gene is TRBV28, the J gene TRBJ1-2. The clonotype was recovered from a man between 18 and 69 years old in good health. The CDR3 loop is CASSLWGRNYGYTF.